The 9 T cell receptor beta chains listed next were all sequenced from one sample in a study of molecular identifiers for immune sequencing clone quantification. TCRdb used MiXCR to reprocess the PCR reads, holding one entry per CDR3 protein. The sample lists over 550,000 distinct CDR3 sequences, about 25% occurring once. Sequences were obtained from naive CD8+ T cells from blood, with Jurkat cell RNA spiked in. As for subset: FACS-sorted CD8+CD4-CCR7+CD45RA+ naive T cells. All receptors derive from a human donor in good health. Some libraries in this study had Jurkat cell RNA spiked in.

This clonotype was seen a few times. A much larger clone differs by one base, so this may be a read error. The genes are TRBV20-1 and TRBJ2-3; D is unclear. With 6 bases removed from V and 1 base from J, the gap between germline ends came to 20 bases. The CDR3 is 16 residues long. Germline V gene sequence: CDR1 DFQATT, CDR2 SNEGSKA (reference sequence). CDR3 sequence (DNA): TGCAGTGCCCCCACCGATAAATGGATCCGCACAGATACGCAGTATTTT. As protein: CSAPTDKWIRTDTQYF.

In this sample, this clonotype turned up a few times. The chain links TRBV19 to TRBJ2-3, with D perhaps matching TRBD1 (6 bases). V was trimmed by 0 bases and J by 2 bases, leaving 15 bases between them. Germline CDR1 reads LNHDA; CDR2 reads SQIVND (reference sequence). This CDR3 region has 17 residues. CDR3 DNA sequence: TGTGCCAGTAGTATAGATCTGTCAGGGGCGACCACAGATACGCAGTATTTT. This codes for CASSIDLSGATTDTQYF.

The chain uses TRBV20-1 and TRBJ2-7, with D unclear. Trimming removed 0 bases at V and 2 bases at J, with 8 bases between. CDR1 is DFQATT and CDR2 is SNEGSKA in the germline V gene (reference sequence). CDR3 length equals 13 residues. The CDR3 loop is CSAREPLTYEQYF. CDR3 sequence (DNA): TGCAGTGCTAGAGAACCACTAACCTACGAGCAGTACTTC.

This clonotype was found many times. This chain connects TRBV29-1 to TRBJ1-1, with D hard to call. CDR1 SQVTM and CDR2 ANQGSEA come from the germline V gene. With 7 bases removed from V and 3 bases from J, the gap between germline ends came to 15 bases. CDR3 size: 13 residues. The CDR3 sequence: CSAVGGFDTEAFF. CDR3 nucleotides: TGCAGCGCAGTCGGAGGTTTCGACACTGAAGCTTTCTTT.

This clonotype was observed a handful of times. V and J are TRBV7-9 and TRBJ1-1; D call uncertain. Trimming stripped 5 bases from V and 1 base from J, with 14 bases between. This CDR3 comprises 15 residues. Germline CDR1 SEHNR, CDR2 FQNEAQ (reference sequence). The CDR3 sequence is CASSAGEGPNTEAFF. CDR3 in DNA: TGTGCCAGCAGCGCCGGGGAGGGCCCGAACACTGAAGCTTTCTTT.

The chain recombines TRBV27 with TRBJ1-1; D not certain. Germline V gene sequence: CDR1 MNHEY, CDR2 SMNVEV (reference sequence). The CDR3 loop spans 14 amino acids. V was cut by 6 bases and J by 2 bases, with 13 bases left in between. The DNA for the CDR3 is TGTGCCAGCAGCCACCCGAGGGAAAACACTGAAGCTTTCTTT. As protein: CASSHPRENTEAFF.

This clonotype was counted a single time. A much larger clone differs from this one at a single base, so this may be a read error. V usage is TRBV19 and J usage is TRBJ2-7; possible D gene TRBD1, 6 bases. This CDR3 spans 14 amino acids. Per the germline V gene, CDR1 is LNHDA and CDR2 is SQIVND (reference sequence). The CDR3 DNA sequence: TGTACCAGTAGTATAGGCCAGGGGATCCACGAGCAGTACTTC. The encoded protein is CTSSIGQGIHEQYF. The entire variable domain, with the rest obtained from reference TRBV19 and TRBJ2-7, is as follows: DGGITQSPKYLFRKEGQNVTLSCEQNLNHDAMYWYRQDPGQGLRLIYYSQIVNDFQKGDIAEGYSVSREKKESFPLTVTSAQKNPTAFYLCTSSIGQGIHEQYFGPGTRLTVT.

This clonotype was detected a few times. The chain couples TRBV14 to TRBJ2-3; D is unclear. Between the trimmed V and J ends, which lost 3 bases and 4 bases, there was a span of 14 bases. The germline V gene has CDR1 SGHDN and CDR2 FVKESK. This CDR3 contains 15 residues. CDR3 amino acids: CASSHDGITPDTQYF. For the CDR3, the DNA is TGTGCCAGCAGCCACGATGGGATTACCCCAGATACGCAGTATTTT. Full variable domain (rest looked up from reference TRBV14 and TRBJ2-3): EAGVTQFPSHSVIEKGQTVTLRCDPISGHDNLYWYRRVMGKEIKFLLHFVKESKQDESGMPNNRFLAERTGGTYSTLKVQPAELEDSGVYFCASSHDGITPDTQYFGPGTRLTVL.

This chain connects TRBV20-1 to TRBJ1-2, with 10 bases aligning to TRBD1. There are 15 residues in the CDR3. Germline CDR1 and CDR2: DFQATT and SNEGSKA (reference sequence). Trimming at V came to 2 bases and at J to 6 bases, leaving 9 bases not matched to a gene. The CDR3 nucleotides are TGCAGTGCTAGACCGATGGACAGGGGGGTCCATGGCTACACCTTC. Amino acids: CSARPMDRGVHGYTF.